This T cell receptor beta chain was recovered during a study of OX40 agonist ivuxolimab in advanced cancers. Study in general: Prior therapy, whether anti-PD-1, anti-PD-L1 or anti-CTLA-4, was allowed, and approximately 40% had some.

TCRdb keeps only in-frame clones here, not all; method: immunoSEQ multiplex PCR. Of fewer than 85,000 clones in the sample, nearly 90% were seen once. Germline V lookup: CDR1 SGHTA, CDR2 FQGNSA. The V and J ends lost 1 base and 2 bases respectively, with 9 bases between them. The CDR3 consists of 15 residues. Study observations and caveats: Expanded clones were, on average, more numerous in CD8+ T cells than in CD4+. Antigen targets of the expanded peripheral T cells went undetermined.

Regarding this clone: Its target is not known.

This specimen consisted of CD4+ or CD8+ T cells sorted from blood, obtained in a trial of the OX40 agonist ivuxolimab. The clonotype comes from an adult with an advanced solid tumor such as melanoma, head and neck, liver or kidney cancer. The rearrangement links TRBV7-2 to TRBJ2-1, with D unclear. CDR3 nucleotides: TGTGCCAGCAGCTTAGACGGGCAGACCTACAATGAGCAGTTCTTC. Translation: CASSLDGQTYNEQFF.